A selection of T cell receptor beta chains follows, all from one sample in a study of sequential checkpoint blockade in melanoma. Assay: immunoSEQ multiplex PCR; the TCRdb copy retains only in-frame clones and omits some. The table lists nearly 2,500 clones, about 15% of them singletons. This specimen consisted of tumor tissue (inferred from file names), obtained from a patient given nivolumab and ipilimumab in sequence. Receptor source: a human donor with melanoma. Each CDR3 is given with its conserved first and last residue. A D gene is named only where the DNA matches it firmly. Rows may omit the clone size; those that give it use once, few, many or a size class.

V gene,J gene,clone size,D gene,CDR3 DNA,CDR3 protein
TRBV29-1,TRBJ2-5,.,.,TGCAGCGTTGAACCCGGGGGCGCGTTCCAGGCCCGAGAGACCCAGTACTTC,CSVEPGGAFQARETQYF
TRBV11-3,TRBJ1-4,medium-sized,.,TGTGCCAGCAGCTTGGGCCTCCCCAGGGGAAATGAAAAACTGTTTTTT,CASSLGLPRGNEKLFF
TRBV9,TRBJ2-7,many,TRBD2,TGTGCCAGCAGATCACTAGCGGGTAGCTCCTACGAGCAGTACTTC,CASRSLAGSSYEQYF
TRBV19,TRBJ2-7,.,TRBD1,TGTGCCAGTAGTCCGGGGACAGGGAACGAGCAGTACTTC,CASSPGTGNEQYF
TRBV4-1,TRBJ2-1,.,TRBD1,TGCGCCAGCAGCCCTCGGGACAGGACCAATGAGCAGTTCTTC,CASSPRDRTNEQFF
TRBV4-1,TRBJ2-4,.,.,TGCGCCAGCAGCCAACCACCGGGTTCGGCCAAAAACATTCAGTACTTC,CASSQPPGSAKNIQYF
TRBV11-3,TRBJ2-2,many,TRBD1,TGTGCCAGCAGCTTAGTCCAGGGGACAGGGTTTGCCGGGGAGCTGTTTTTT,CASSLVQGTGFAGELFF
TRBV11-3,TRBJ1-1,many,TRBD1,TGTGCCAGCAGCGCGACGACAGGGGGCGGCACTGAAGCTTTCTTT,CASSATTGGGTEAFF
TRBV6-8,TRBJ2-3,few,.,TGTGCCAGCAGTTACGAGAGAGTCAGGGGTTCGACAGATACGCAGTATTTT,CASSYERVRGSTDTQYF
TRBV11-3,TRBJ2-5,medium-sized,TRBD2,TGTGCCAGCAGCTCAGTCGGTCGGGGGGGAGAGACCCAGTACTTC,CASSSVGRGGETQYF
TRBV6-8,TRBJ2-1,medium-sized,TRBD2,TGTGCCAGCAGTTTCCTAGCGGGGGGCCTCTACAATGAGCAGTTCTTC,CASSFLAGGLYNEQFF
TRBV5-1,TRBJ2-5,.,.,TGCGCCAGCAGCGGCAGGACCCCAGCTGGGACCCAGTACTTC,CASSGRTPAGTQYF
TRBV11-3,TRBJ2-1,medium-sized,.,TGTGCCAGCAGCTTATTCCTGAGCTCCTACAATGAGCAGTTCTTC,CASSLFLSSYNEQFF
TRBV6-8,TRBJ1-5,.,.,TGTGCCAGCAGTTTCAGCCGGGACCAGCCCCAGCATTTT,CASSFSRDQPQHF
TRBV19,TRBJ1-1,medium-sized,.,TGTGCCAGTTCCCGAGGAGTGAACACTGAAGCTTTCTTT,CASSRGVNTEAFF
TRBV12-5,TRBJ1-1,few,.,TGTGCTAGTGGTGAACTCACTGAAGCTTTCTTT,CASGELTEAFF
TRBV11-3,TRBJ1-1,many,.,TGTGCCAGCAGCTTAACCCCAGGGTATGGGACTGAAGCTTTCTTT,CASSLTPGYGTEAFF
TRBV5-1,TRBJ2-5,once,TRBD1,TGCGCCAGCAGCTTGGGTACAGGGGGAGAGACCCAGTACTTC,CASSLGTGGETQYF
TRBV11-3,TRBJ1-2,many,.,TGTGCCAGCAGCTTGGGGGCCGCAGGGACCGGCTACACCTTC,CASSLGAAGTGYTF
TRBV6-8,TRBJ1-5,.,TRBD1,TGTGCCAGCAGGGCTCGCGGACAGGGGGAAGGCCAGCCCCAGCATTTT,CASRARGQGEGQPQHF
TRBV23-1,TRBJ1-2,.,.,TGCGCCAGCAGCTTTAACTTCCTTCGGGGCTACACCTTC,CASSFNFLRGYTF
TRBV6-8,TRBJ2-7,few,TRBD1,TGTGCCAGCAGTTACACTACAGGGGCCTCCTACGAGCAGTACTTC,CASSYTTGASYEQYF
TRBV30,TRBJ1-2,.,.,TGTGCCTGGAGGAGGGGGGGACGCTATGGCTACACCTTC,CAWRRGGRYGYTF
TRBV6-8,TRBJ2-7,medium-sized,TRBD2,TGTGCCATCAGGTCAGGACTAGAATCCTACGAGCAGTACTTC,CAIRSGLESYEQYF
TRBV19,TRBJ2-2,.,.,TGTGCCAGTAGTAGGCAGGCGAACACCGGGGAGCTGTTTTTT,CASSRQANTGELFF
TRBV11-3,TRBJ2-1,medium-sized,TRBD2,TGTGCCAGCAGCTCTTCTTACGGACTAGACAATGAGCAGTTCTTC,CASSSSYGLDNEQFF
TRBV19,TRBJ1-5,.,TRBD1,TGTGCCAGTAGCCAAGACAGGGGTTTGACTCAGCCCCAGCATTTT,CASSQDRGLTQPQHF
TRBV6-8,TRBJ2-7,few,.,TGTGCCACCCAAACAGGGTTGGGGTATATGGGGGAGCAGTACTTC,CATQTGLGYMGEQYF
TRBV10-2,TRBJ1-4,few,.,TGCGCCAGCAGTGAACAGGGTGCAACTAATGAAAAACTGTTTTTT,CASSEQGATNEKLFF
TRBV6-8,TRBJ1-5,few,.,TGTGCCAGCAGTTACCTCGAAGGGAGCAATCAGCCCCAGCATTTT,CASSYLEGSNQPQHF
TRBV15,TRBJ2-5,.,.,TGTGCCACCAGCAGCCGGGACGGACAAGAGACCCAGTACTTC,CATSSRDGQETQYF
TRBV9,TRBJ2-7,.,TRBD1,TGTGCCAGCAGCGTAGCTACGGGACAGGGGACCTACGAGCAGTACTTC,CASSVATGQGTYEQYF
TRBV6-8,TRBJ2-7,.,.,TGTGCCAGCAGTTACAGTCAGACCTACGAGCAGTACTTC,CASSYSQTYEQYF
TRBV7-2,TRBJ2-4,.,.,TGTGCCAGCAGCCTCCAGGGGGGAAACATTCAGTACTTC,CASSLQGGNIQYF
TRBV9,TRBJ1-6,.,.,TGTGCCAGCAGCGAAGACAGACATTCACCCCTCCACTTT,CASSEDRHSPLHF
TRBV11-3,TRBJ1-2,many,.,TGTGCCAGCAGCAATGGTGTGGCGGGTGCTTATGGCTACACCTTC,CASSNGVAGAYGYTF
TRBV9,TRBJ1-6,medium-sized,.,TGTGCCAGCAGCCCTCGTGGGGGCGGTAATTCACCCCTCCACTTT,CASSPRGGGNSPLHF
TRBV19,TRBJ2-3,few,.,TGTGCCAGTAGTATAACGGGGATCACAGATACGCAGTATTTT,CASSITGITDTQYF
TRBV6-8,TRBJ1-1,.,.,TGTGCCAGCAGTTACCGGCTGGGGTCCTATCGGGAAGAAGCTTTCTTT,CASSYRLGSYREEAFF
TRBV11-3,TRBJ1-1,medium-sized,.,TGTGCCAGCAGCTTGGCCCTCCTAAACCCAAACACTGAAGCTTTCTTT,CASSLALLNPNTEAFF
TRBV5-1,TRBJ1-1,.,.,TGCGCCAGCAGCTTGATGACACCGGAGGGGGATGAAGCTTTCTTT,CASSLMTPEGDEAFF